The rows below give T cell receptor beta chains drawn from one sample of a study of T cell repertoires in cytomegalovirus infection. The antigens for these receptors are not known. In TCRdb, the reads were re-called with MiXCR into one record per CDR3 protein. Here the sample spans approximately 260,000 distinct CDR3 sequences, 22% being singletons. Material: cultured PBMCs, obtained from culture after CMV antigen stimulation. All receptors derive from a human donor in good health (CMV status not recorded). Some clones in this sample may be carry-over from other donors' samples. Each CDR3 is given with its conserved first and last residue. The order of the fields is J gene, CDR3 length, V gene, D gene, CDR3 protein. A D gene is named only where the DNA matches it firmly.

J: TRBJ2-6; length: 15; V: TRBV28; D: TRBD1; CDR3: CASSPDRAGANVLTF
J: TRBJ2-7; length: 14; V: TRBV19; D: .; CDR3: CASSQGSSRYEQYF
J: TRBJ2-4; length: 15; V: TRBV6-5; D: TRBD2; CDR3: CASSYSGSGGGIQYF
J: TRBJ1-3; length: 16; V: TRBV7-6; D: TRBD1; CDR3: CASSPRQGSSGNTIYF
J: TRBJ2-5; length: 13; V: TRBV7-8; D: .; CDR3: CASSRQDQETQYF
J: TRBJ2-1; length: 16; V: TRBV7-2; D: TRBD2; CDR3: CASSSYGSGSGNEQFF
J: TRBJ2-2; length: 16; V: TRBV4-1; D: TRBD2; CDR3: CASSQEPGGPSGELFF
J: TRBJ2-5; length: 14; V: TRBV6-2/TRBV6-3; D: .; CDR3: CASSYQSLRETQYF
J: TRBJ2-7; length: 16; V: TRBV7-2; D: TRBD2; CDR3: CASSRTSGNNAREQYF
J: TRBJ2-5; length: 17; V: TRBV7-9; D: .; CDR3: CASSPPIAAHYQETQYF
J: TRBJ2-1; length: 15; V: TRBV7-9; D: .; CDR3: CASSRGGGGRGEQFF
J: TRBJ1-4; length: 16; V: TRBV10-3; D: TRBD1; CDR3: CAISEGGPGVAEKLFF
J: TRBJ2-1; length: 18; V: TRBV11-2; D: TRBD2; CDR3: CASSPGRVLAGGGYEQFF
J: TRBJ2-2; length: 13; V: TRBV6-2/TRBV6-3; D: .; CDR3: CASSRDPYRELFF
J: TRBJ2-1; length: 15; V: TRBV9; D: .; CDR3: CASSVGGGPNNEQFF
J: TRBJ1-2; length: 18; V: TRBV7-2; D: TRBD1; CDR3: CASSSWGPDRDLLWGYTF
J: TRBJ1-2; length: 13; V: TRBV7-3; D: TRBD1; CDR3: CASSRQGGDGYTF
J: TRBJ2-7; length: 17; V: TRBV28; D: .; CDR3: CASSPLLIVPLSYEQYF
J: TRBJ2-2; length: 15; V: TRBV10-3; D: TRBD2; CDR3: CATGTSGRIAGELFF
J: TRBJ2-2; length: 16; V: TRBV7-2; D: .; CDR3: CASSLGRRGTGGELFF
J: TRBJ1-1; length: 13; V: TRBV2; D: .; CDR3: CASGGRVRTEAFF
J: TRBJ2-1; length: 17; V: TRBV19; D: .; CDR3: CASSIDGRSSSYNEQFF
J: TRBJ2-1; length: 15; V: TRBV7-2; D: .; CDR3: CASSLIRQANNEQFF